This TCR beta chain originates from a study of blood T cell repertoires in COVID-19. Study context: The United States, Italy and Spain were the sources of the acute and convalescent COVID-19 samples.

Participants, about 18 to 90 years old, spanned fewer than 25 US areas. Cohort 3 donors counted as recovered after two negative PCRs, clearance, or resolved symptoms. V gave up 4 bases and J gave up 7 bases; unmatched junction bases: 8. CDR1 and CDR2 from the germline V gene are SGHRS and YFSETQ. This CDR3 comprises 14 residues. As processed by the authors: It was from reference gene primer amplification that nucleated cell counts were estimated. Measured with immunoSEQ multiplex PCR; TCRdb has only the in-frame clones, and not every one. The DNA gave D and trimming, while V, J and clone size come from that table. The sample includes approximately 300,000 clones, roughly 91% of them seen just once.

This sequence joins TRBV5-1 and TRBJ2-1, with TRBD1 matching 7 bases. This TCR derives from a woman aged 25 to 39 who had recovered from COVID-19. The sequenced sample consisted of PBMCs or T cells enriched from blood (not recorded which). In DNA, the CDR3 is TGCGCCAGCAGCCCGGAACAGGGGTTGAATGAGCAGTTCTTC. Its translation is CASSPEQGLNEQFF. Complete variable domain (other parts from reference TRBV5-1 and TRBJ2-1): KAGVTQTPRYLIKTRGQQVTLSCSPISGHRSVSWYQQTPGQGLQFLFEYFSETQRNKGNFPGRFSGRQFSNSRSEMNVSTLELGDSALYLCASSPEQGLNEQFFGPGTRLTVL.